The T cell receptor beta chain under discussion was sequenced for a study of technical replicates of blood from a few donors listed by TCRdb under 2017. This clone was observed once. Its cognate antigen has yet to be identified. No base qualities exist here, and no much larger clone lies one base off it. Library preparation employed the immunoSEQ multiplex PCR assay. This is the immuneACCESS table as TCRdb keeps it, with only in-frame sequences that have V and J called. A part of the clones is gone; compared with another copy, unresolved V genes explain less than half, and the rest is unexplained. This sample holds about 59,000 clones; 80% to 95% were observed only once. The top ten hold over 4% of the sample. The germline V gene (reference sequence) provides CDR1 MNHEY and CDR2 SMNVEV. Taken from cysteine to phenylalanine, the CDR3 has 13 residues. This entry keeps only the CDR3 DNA: 39 bases, framed from base 1. Ends trimmed: V by 4 bases, J by 4 bases; bases unmatched to a gene: 2.

In this chain, TRBV27 is recombined with TRBJ1-2; 8 middle bases align to TRBD1. The source of this sequence is a human donor in good health. Some clones in this sample may be carry-over from other donors' samples. Source material: PBMCs. DNA sequence: TGTGCCAGCAGTTGGACAGGGACCTATGGCTACACCTTC. Its amino acids are CASSWTGTYGYTF.